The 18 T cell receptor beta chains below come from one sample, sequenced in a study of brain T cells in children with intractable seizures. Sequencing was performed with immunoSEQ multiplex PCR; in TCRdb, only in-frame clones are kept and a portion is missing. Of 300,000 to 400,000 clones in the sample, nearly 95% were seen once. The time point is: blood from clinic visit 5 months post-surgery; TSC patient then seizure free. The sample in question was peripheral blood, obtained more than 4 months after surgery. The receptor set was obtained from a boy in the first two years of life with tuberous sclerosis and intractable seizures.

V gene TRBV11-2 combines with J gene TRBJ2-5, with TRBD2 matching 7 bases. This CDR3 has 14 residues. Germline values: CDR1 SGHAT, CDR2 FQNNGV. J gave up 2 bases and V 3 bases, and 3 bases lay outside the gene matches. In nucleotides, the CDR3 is TGTGCCAGCAGCTTGATAGCGGGTCAAGAGACCCAGTACTTC. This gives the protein CASSLIAGQETQYF.

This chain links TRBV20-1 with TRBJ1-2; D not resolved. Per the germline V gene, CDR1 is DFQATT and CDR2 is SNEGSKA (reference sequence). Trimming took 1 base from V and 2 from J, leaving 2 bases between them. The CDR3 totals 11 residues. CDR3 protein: CSARVNYGYTF. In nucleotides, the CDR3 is TGCAGTGCTAGAGTGAACTATGGCTACACCTTC.

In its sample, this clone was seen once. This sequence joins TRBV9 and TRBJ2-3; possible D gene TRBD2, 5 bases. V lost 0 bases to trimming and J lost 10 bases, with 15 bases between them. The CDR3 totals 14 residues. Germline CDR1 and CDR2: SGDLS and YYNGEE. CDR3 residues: CASSVELDPHPQYF. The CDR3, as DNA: TGTGCCAGCAGCGTAGAACTAGACCCCCATCCGCAGTATTTT. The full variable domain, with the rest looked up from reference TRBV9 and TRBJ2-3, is DSGVTQTPKHLITATGQRVTLRCSPRSGDLSVYWYQQSLDQGLQFLIQYYNGEERAKGNILERFSAQQFPDLHSELNLSSLELGDSALYFCASSVELDPHPQYFGPGTRLTVL.

This chain's CDR3 is CASSFLNEKLFF. DNA of the CDR3: TGTGCCAGCAGCTTCCTGAATGAAAAACTGTTTTTT. V usage is TRBV5-6 and J usage is TRBJ1-4; the D is unclear. Trimming took off 2 bases at V and 5 bases at J, with 4 bases between the two ends. From germline, CDR1 is SGHDT and CDR2 YYEEEE. This CDR3 is 12 amino acids long.

CDR3 sequence: CASSSSGTGPGYTF. CDR3 DNA sequence: TGTGCCAGCAGTTCATCCGGGACAGGGCCCGGCTACACCTTC. The chain uses TRBV6-5 and TRBJ1-2; 9 bases align to TRBD1. The trim removed 4 bases at V and 8 bases at J, leaving 8 bases unmatched. CDR3 length: 14 residues. The germline V gene has CDR1 MNHEY and CDR2 SVGAGI.

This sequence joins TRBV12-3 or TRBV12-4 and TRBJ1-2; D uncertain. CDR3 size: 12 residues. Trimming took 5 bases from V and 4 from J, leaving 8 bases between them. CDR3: CASSNLSYGYTF. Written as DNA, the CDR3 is TGTGCCAGCAGTAACCTTAGCTATGGCTACACCTTC.

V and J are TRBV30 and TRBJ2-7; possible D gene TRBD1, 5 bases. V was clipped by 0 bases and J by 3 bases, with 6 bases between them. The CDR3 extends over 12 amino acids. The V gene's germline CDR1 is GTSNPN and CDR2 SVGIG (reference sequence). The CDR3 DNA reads TGTGCCTGGAGTGTGGACAACTACGAGCAGTACTTC. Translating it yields CAWSVDNYEQYF.

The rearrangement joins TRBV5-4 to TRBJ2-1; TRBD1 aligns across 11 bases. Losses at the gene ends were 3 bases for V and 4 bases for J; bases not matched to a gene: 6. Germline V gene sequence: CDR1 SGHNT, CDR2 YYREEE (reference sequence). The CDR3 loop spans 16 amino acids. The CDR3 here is CASSSMGQGVYNEQFF. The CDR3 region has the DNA TGTGCCAGCAGCTCGATGGGACAGGGGGTTTACAATGAGCAGTTCTTC.

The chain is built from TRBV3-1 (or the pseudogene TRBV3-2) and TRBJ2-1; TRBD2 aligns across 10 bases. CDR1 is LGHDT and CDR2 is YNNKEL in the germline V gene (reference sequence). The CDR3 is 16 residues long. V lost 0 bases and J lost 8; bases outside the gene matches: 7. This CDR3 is CASSQDLRLAGDEQFF. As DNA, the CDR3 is TGTGCCAGCAGCCAAGATTTGAGACTAGCGGGCGATGAGCAGTTCTTC.

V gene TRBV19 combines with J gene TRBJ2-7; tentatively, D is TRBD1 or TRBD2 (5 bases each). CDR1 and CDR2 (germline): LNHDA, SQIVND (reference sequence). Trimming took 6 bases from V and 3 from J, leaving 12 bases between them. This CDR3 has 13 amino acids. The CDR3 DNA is TGTGCCAGTAGAAGGGGAGCGAACTACGAGCAGTACTTC. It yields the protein CASRRGANYEQYF.

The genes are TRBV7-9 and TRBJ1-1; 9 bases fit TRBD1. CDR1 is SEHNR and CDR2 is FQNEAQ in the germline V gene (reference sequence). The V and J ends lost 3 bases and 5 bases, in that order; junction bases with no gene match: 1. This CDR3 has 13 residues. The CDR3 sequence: CASSFDRGTEAFF. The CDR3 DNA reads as TGTGCCAGCAGCTTCGACAGGGGGACTGAAGCTTTCTTT.

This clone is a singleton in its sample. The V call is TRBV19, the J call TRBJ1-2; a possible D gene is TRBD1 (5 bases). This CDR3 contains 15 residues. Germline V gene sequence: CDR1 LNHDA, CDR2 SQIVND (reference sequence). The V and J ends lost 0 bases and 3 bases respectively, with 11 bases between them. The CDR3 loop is CASSIDLAGHYGYTF. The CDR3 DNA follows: TGTGCCAGTAGTATAGATTTGGCAGGGCACTATGGCTACACCTTC. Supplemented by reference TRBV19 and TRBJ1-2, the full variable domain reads DGGITQSPKYLFRKEGQNVTLSCEQNLNHDAMYWYRQDPGQGLRLIYYSQIVNDFQKGDIAEGYSVSREKKESFPLTVTSAQKNPTAFYLCASSIDLAGHYGYTFGSGTRLTVV.

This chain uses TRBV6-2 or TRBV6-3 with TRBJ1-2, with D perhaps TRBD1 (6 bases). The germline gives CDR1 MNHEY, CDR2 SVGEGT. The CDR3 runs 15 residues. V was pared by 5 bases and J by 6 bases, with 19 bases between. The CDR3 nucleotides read TGTGCCAGCAGTGGGACAATAACTAATCGGGATGGCTACACCTTC. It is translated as CASSGTITNRDGYTF.

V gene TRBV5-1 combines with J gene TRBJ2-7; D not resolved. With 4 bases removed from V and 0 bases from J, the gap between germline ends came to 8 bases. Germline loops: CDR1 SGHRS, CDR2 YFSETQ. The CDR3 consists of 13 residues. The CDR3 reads CASSVVDSYEQYF. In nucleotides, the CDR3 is TGCGCCAGCAGCGTTGTGGACTCCTACGAGCAGTACTTC.

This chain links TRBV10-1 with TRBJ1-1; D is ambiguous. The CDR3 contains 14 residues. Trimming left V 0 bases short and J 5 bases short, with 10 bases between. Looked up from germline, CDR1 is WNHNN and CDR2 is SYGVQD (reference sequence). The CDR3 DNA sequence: TGCGCCAGCAGTGAGTCGCTGGGAGAGACTGAAGCTTTCTTT. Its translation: CASSESLGETEAFF.

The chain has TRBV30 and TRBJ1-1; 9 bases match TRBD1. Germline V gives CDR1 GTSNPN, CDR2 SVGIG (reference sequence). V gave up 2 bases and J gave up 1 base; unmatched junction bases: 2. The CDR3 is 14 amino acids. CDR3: CAWSKTGGNTEAFF. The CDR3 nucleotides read TGTGCCTGGAGTAAGACAGGGGGGAACACTGAAGCTTTCTTT. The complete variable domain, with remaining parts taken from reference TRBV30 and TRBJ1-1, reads SQTIHQWPATLVQPVGSPLSLECTVEGTSNPNLYWYRQAAGRGLQLLFYSVGIGQISSEVPQNLSASRPQDRQFILSSKKLLLSDSGFYLCAWSKTGGNTEAFFGQGTRLTVV.

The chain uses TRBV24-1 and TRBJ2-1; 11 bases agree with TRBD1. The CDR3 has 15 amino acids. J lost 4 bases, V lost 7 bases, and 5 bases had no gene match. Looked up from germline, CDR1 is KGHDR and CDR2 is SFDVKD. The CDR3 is CATSRTGGLYNEQFF. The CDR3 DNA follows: TGTGCCACCAGCCGGACAGGGGGCTTATACAATGAGCAGTTCTTC.

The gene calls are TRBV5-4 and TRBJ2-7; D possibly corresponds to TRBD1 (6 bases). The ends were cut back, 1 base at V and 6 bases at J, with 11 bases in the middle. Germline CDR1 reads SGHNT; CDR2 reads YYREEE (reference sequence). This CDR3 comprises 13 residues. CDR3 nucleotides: TGTGCCAGCAGCTTGTATCAGGGGCTCGAGCAGTACTTC. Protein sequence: CASSLYQGLEQYF.